This T cell receptor beta chain was sequenced in a study of CD8 T cells in Susac syndrome. Study-level points and caveats: Regarding the TCR sequencing and HLA analysis, the study admitted that a relatively small number of individuals were involved.

Sequencing of TCR beta, carried out with a high-throughput approach, was applied to CD8+ and CD4+ T cells from the blood. Purification of the CD8+ and CD4+ T cells relied on negative isolation, and TEMRA cells underwent FACS enrichment. CDR3 length: 13 amino acids. The germline V gene has CDR1 GTSNPN and CDR2 SVGIG (reference sequence). The V gene end was trimmed by 2 bases and the J gene end by 6 bases; junction bases not matched to a gene: 3. A note on this clonotype: The antigen is undetermined.

It was with random hexamers that roughly 0.5 to 1 ug RNA was reverse transcribed. Amplification of TCR beta CDR3 was carried out by immunoSEQ multiplex PCR, which covered 54 Vbeta and 13 Jbeta segments. TCRdb redid the calling of the immunoSEQ multiplex PCR reads with MiXCR, one entry per CDR3 protein. The sample has about 130,000 distinct CDR3 sequences; about 90% are singletons. The clonotype was recovered from a human donor with multiple sclerosis. This chain links TRBV30 with TRBJ2-2, with 7 bases that match TRBD2. Specimen: CD8+ T cells from PBMCs. Here the CDR3 reads CAWSLGGSGELFF. For the CDR3, the DNA is TGTGCCTGGAGTTTGGGGGGGTCCGGGGAGCTGTTTTTT.